A single sample is the source of the 27 T cell receptor beta chains below, sequenced in a study of blood T cells in healthy people across ages. Next came a second PCR, run for about 6 to 12 cycles, which used a sample-barcoded 5' primer along with a J-beta primer mix. Each CDR3 protein is one row after TCRdb ran MiXCR on the 5' RACE reads. The data contain fewer than 1,000,000 distinct CDR3 sequences, under 45% of them singletons. Sequenced sample: blood. The receptors were gathered from a man in his 60s in good health.

The chain carries TRBV6-2 or TRBV6-3 and TRBJ1-1; 8 bases line up with TRBD1. The CDR3 runs to 15 residues. The V and J ends lost 6 bases and 3 bases, in that order; junction bases with no gene match: 9. From germline, CDR1 is MNHEY and CDR2 SVGEGT. The CDR3 nucleotides read TGTGCCAGCAGCAAAAGGATACAGGGGGACACTGAAGCTTTCTTT. Its translation is CASSKRIQGDTEAFF.

The rearrangement joins TRBV7-8 to TRBJ2-3; D may be TRBD2 (7 bases). From germline, CDR1 is SGHVS and CDR2 FQNEAQ. V lost 4 bases and J 6 bases, leaving 17 bases between the germline ends. The CDR3 extends over 15 amino acids. CDR3 residues: CASSYYGRGPDTQYF. In nucleotides, the CDR3 is TGTGCCAGCAGCTATTACGGGCGGGGGCCGGATACGCAGTATTTT.

The chain has TRBV18 and TRBJ1-6, with TRBD1 identical over 8 bases. V lost 2 bases to trimming and J lost 13 bases; unmatched junction nucleotides: 13. The CDR3 contains 16 residues. Germline CDR1 KGHSH, CDR2 LQKENI. The DNA of the CDR3 is TGTGCCAGCTCACCAGGACTGTCCCGGGACAGGAGTCCCCTCCACTTT. It yields the protein CASSPGLSRDRSPLHF.

This clonotype showed up just a few times. The chain carries TRBV7-9 and TRBJ2-1; TRBD1 matches at 7 bases. Looked up from germline, CDR1 is SEHNR and CDR2 is FQNEAQ (reference sequence). J lost 8 bases, V lost 2 bases, and 18 bases had no gene match. The CDR3 is 18 residues long. CDR3 sequence (DNA): TGTGCCAGCAGCTTAAATTTGGTGACAGGGAGAGATGGCGATGAGCAGTTCTTC. Translation gives CASSLNLVTGRDGDEQFF.

This rearrangement joins TRBV29-1 to TRBJ1-1; D call uncertain. Per germline, CDR1 SQVTM and CDR2 ANQGSEA. V was clipped by 3 bases and J by 1 base, with 12 bases between them. The CDR3 sequence is 14 residues long. In DNA, the CDR3 is TGCAGCGTTGAGGAGGGCGGGAGGAACACTGAAGCTTTCTTT. Translating it yields CSVEEGGRNTEAFF.

The rearrangement joins TRBV20-1 to TRBJ1-5; the D gene is possibly TRBD1 (5 bases). V was pared by 2 bases and J by 5 bases, with 13 bases between. The CDR3 consists of 14 residues. Germline CDR1 reads DFQATT; CDR2 reads SNEGSKA (reference sequence). The CDR3 spells CSARLASRDQPQHF. CDR3 in DNA: TGCAGTGCTAGATTGGCATCCAGGGATCAGCCCCAGCATTTT.

The chain has TRBV5-1 and TRBJ2-3; 9 nucleotides agree with TRBD2. This CDR3 has 15 amino acids. Germline CDR1 SGHRS, CDR2 YFSETQ. Trimming took 0 bases from V and 6 from J; bases not matched to a gene: 5. The CDR3 DNA follows: TGCGCCAGCAGCTTGGACAGCGGGGGGCCCGATACGCAGTATTTT. It translates to CASSLDSGGPDTQYF.

Notes on this clonotype: A much more abundant neighbour one base away suggests this may be a read error. This chain joins TRBV29-1 and TRBJ2-4, with D uncertain. The CDR3 has 15 residues. V shed 0 bases and J shed 13 bases, with 22 bases lying between them. The germline CDR1 and CDR2 sequences are SQVTM and ANQGSEA. The CDR3, as DNA: TGCAGCGTTGAAGAGGAAGGGTTGGGATACAATGAGCAGTACTTC. Encoded protein: CSVEEEGLGYNEQYF.

The CDR3 protein is CASSQDRTGNNYGYTF. CDR3 in DNA: TGTGCCAGCAGCCAAGATAGGACAGGGAACAACTATGGCTACACCTTC. The chain links TRBV3-1 to TRBJ1-2; TRBD1 matches 8 bases. The CDR3 is made up of 16 amino acids. Germline V gene data show CDR1 as LGHDT and CDR2 as YNNKEL (reference sequence). The V gene end was trimmed by 0 bases and the J gene end by 2 bases; junction bases not matched to a gene: 5.

The chain is built from TRBV13 and TRBJ2-3, with D maybe TRBD2 (6 bases). Trimming pared 0 bases from V and 2 bases from J, leaving 12 bases between. Germline CDR1 reads PRHDT; CDR2 reads FYEKMQ (reference sequence). The CDR3 spans 16 residues. CDR3 DNA sequence: TGTGCCAGCAGCTTAGGAGCGAGCGGGCTCACAGATACGCAGTATTTT. It yields the protein CASSLGASGLTDTQYF.

This clonotype was counted only a few times. The gene calls are TRBV20-1 and TRBJ1-5, with TRBD1 matching over 11 bases. The CDR3 spans 16 residues. The V segment lost 6 bases and the J segment 6 bases; nucleotides outside the gene matches: 13. Germline lookup yields CDR1 DFQATT and CDR2 SNEGSKA (reference sequence). The CDR3 DNA follows: TGCAGTGCCATCCCCTGGGACAGGGGGGAAGGTCAGCCCCAGCATTTT. It codes for CSAIPWDRGEGQPQHF.

The chain employs TRBV6-5 and TRBJ1-4; D call uncertain. Germline assignment: CDR1 MNHEY and CDR2 SVGAGI. The germline V and J ends were trimmed by 6 bases and 6 bases, with 11 bases remaining between them. The CDR3 totals 13 residues. CDR3 loop: CASSSAGDEKLFF. CDR3 sequence (DNA): TGTGCCAGCAGCTCCGCTGGGGATGAAAAACTGTTTTTT.

The J gene is TRBJ2-7, the V gene TRBV12-3 or TRBV12-4; no clear D gene. The V and J ends lost 6 bases and 2 bases respectively, with 14 bases between them. This CDR3 is built from 14 residues. DNA for the CDR3: TGTGCCAGCAGCCCGGATGGCAGTACCTACGAGCAGTACTTC. Amino acids: CASSPDGSTYEQYF.

This clonotype has only a few counts. The chain has TRBV20-1 and TRBJ2-5; D possibly corresponds to TRBD1 (5 bases). Between the trimmed V and J ends, which lost 5 bases and 7 bases, there was a span of 17 bases. The CDR3 sequence is 13 residues long. CDR1 and CDR2 from the germline V gene are DFQATT and SNEGSKA (reference sequence). The DNA for the CDR3 is TGCAGTGCTGTAGACAGTACCCCGGGGACCCAGTACTTC. Its protein is CSAVDSTPGTQYF.

In this sample, this clonotype turned up a few times. This chain uses TRBV5-8 with TRBJ1-1; D is unclear. This CDR3 has 16 amino acids. CDR1 and CDR2 (germline): SGHTS, YDEGEE. V dropped 5 bases and J dropped 0 bases, with 17 bases sitting between them. The CDR3 here is CASRVRLMGVNTEAFF. CDR3 nucleotide sequence: TGTGCCAGCAGGGTGCGACTAATGGGAGTGAACACTGAAGCTTTCTTT.

J is TRBJ2-5 and V is TRBV6-5; no clear D. Germline V gives CDR1 MNHEY, CDR2 SVGAGI. With 5 bases removed from V and 5 bases from J, the gap between germline ends came to 21 bases. The CDR3 runs to 16 residues. The DNA of the CDR3 is TGTGCCAGCAGTCAACTCGAGCGAGGACGCGTGGAGACCCAGTACTTC. It is translated as CASSQLERGRVETQYF.

The rearrangement uses TRBV7-9 and TRBJ1-1, with D maybe TRBD1 (5 bases). V lost 5 bases to trimming and J lost 0 bases, with 10 bases between them. Germline values: CDR1 SEHNR, CDR2 FQNEAQ (reference sequence). The CDR3 consists of 14 residues. CDR3 DNA sequence: TGTGCCAGCAGCGGAGGGGTTTTGAACACTGAAGCTTTCTTT. As protein: CASSGGVLNTEAFF.

This clonotype came up a few times. V gene TRBV7-2 combines with J gene TRBJ2-7; 9 bases align to TRBD1. The V and J ends lost 1 base and 4 bases, in that order; junction bases with no gene match: 8. In germline, CDR1 is SGHTA, CDR2 FQGNSA. The CDR3 sequence is 16 residues long. The CDR3, as DNA: TGTGCCAGCAGCTTAGTGCCGGGACAGGGTAGTTACGAGCAGTACTTC. It yields the protein CASSLVPGQGSYEQYF.

This clonotype is a singleton in its sample. CDR3 DNA: TGTGCCAGCAGCCAAGAGTTTGCAGAAGCTTTCTTT. This sequence encodes CASSQEFAEAFF. The rearrangement joins TRBV3-1 to TRBJ1-1; no firm D call. This CDR3 has 12 residues. Trimming shortened V by 0 bases and J by 8 bases, and 7 bases separated the two germline ends. Germline values: CDR1 LGHDT, CDR2 YNNKEL (reference sequence).

The chain carries TRBV29-1 and TRBJ2-1; D may match TRBD1 or TRBD2 (6 bases each). V was pared by 0 bases and J by 10 bases, with 13 bases between. The CDR3 extends over 13 amino acids. Germline loops: CDR1 SQVTM, CDR2 ANQGSEA. The CDR3 coding sequence is TGCAGCGTTGAAGAGCTAACCGGGGGCGAGCAGTTCTTC. The encoded protein is CSVEELTGGEQFF.

CDR3 sequence reads: CASAQVTSTYNEQFF. CDR3 DNA: TGTGCCAGTGCCCAGGTCACCTCTACGTACAATGAGCAGTTCTTC. This chain joins TRBV19 and TRBJ2-1, with unresolved D. Deletions cut 8 bases from V and 4 bases from J, with 18 bases between. From germline, CDR1 is LNHDA and CDR2 SQIVND (reference sequence). The CDR3 contains 15 residues.

The chain links TRBV20-1 to TRBJ2-5; the D gene is possibly TRBD2 (7 bases). TRBJ2-7 matches the DNA end more closely, so the J call is doubtful. The CDR3 is made up of 15 amino acids. Germline CDR1 and CDR2: DFQATT and SNEGSKA (reference sequence). The CDR3 spells CSARRRGGSPYEQYF. As DNA, the CDR3 is TGCAGTGCTAGACGAAGGGGGGGTTCGCCCTACGAGCAGTACTTC.

Remarks on this clonotype: The junction and the germline gene differ at one end; a read error may be behind it. The chain uses TRBV6-5 and TRBJ1-2, with 8 nucleotides matching TRBD1. Germline V CDR1 and CDR2: MNHEY, SVGAGI. The CDR3 runs to 14 residues. The CDR3 loop reads CASGCRGRTAGCTF. The CDR3 DNA follows: TGTGCCAGCGGTTGCAGGGGGCGAACAGCTGGCTGCACCTTC.

This clonotype was seen a few times. This chain uses TRBV15 with TRBJ2-5; D is possibly TRBD2 (6 bases). Germline V gives CDR1 LNHNV, CDR2 YYDKDF (reference sequence). V was shortened by 8 bases and J by 11 bases, with 24 bases between the two germline ends. CDR3 length: 14 residues. The CDR3 reads CATGFAGPYNEQYF. In DNA form, the CDR3 reads TGTGCCACCGGCTTCGCGGGGCCGTACAATGAGCAGTACTTC.

The chain employs TRBV20-1 and TRBJ2-5, with 7 bases that match TRBD1. This CDR3 is 14 amino acids long. CDR1 is DFQATT, CDR2 SNEGSKA, per germline (reference sequence). Trimming took 5 bases from V and 4 from J; bases not matched to a gene: 10. The CDR3: CSAGYRGRGETQYF. CDR3 coding DNA: TGCAGTGCTGGATACAGGGGACGAGGAGAGACCCAGTACTTC.

The chain employs TRBV20-1 and TRBJ2-7; D might be TRBD1 (6 bases). The CDR3 extends over 15 amino acids. V lost 1 base and J lost 2, with 15 bases in between. Germline V gene sequence: CDR1 DFQATT, CDR2 SNEGSKA (reference sequence). The CDR3 region is CSARVRAGETYEQYF. In nucleotides, the CDR3 is TGCAGTGCTAGAGTTCGGGCAGGGGAGACCTACGAGCAGTACTTC.

The J gene is TRBJ2-7, the V gene TRBV2; TRBD1 agrees at 8 bases. Germline loops: CDR1 SNHLY, CDR2 FYNNEI. With 3 bases clipped from V and 0 bases from J, the junction kept 4 bases outside the gene matches. CDR3 size: 15 residues. The CDR3: CASSDRDRTSYEQYF. In nucleotides, the CDR3 is TGTGCCAGCAGTGACCGGGACAGGACCTCCTACGAGCAGTACTTC.